The 25 T cell receptor beta chains given below trace back to one sample, sequenced in a study of cytomegalovirus exposure and HLA in healthy donors (dated by TCRdb to the late 2010s). Libraries came from the immunoSEQ multiplex PCR assay. A mixture of 60 forward primers for TCR Vbeta segments and 13 reverse primers for TCR Jbeta segments was used in the multiplex PCR. Drawn from immuneACCESS, this table holds only the in-frame rearrangements with V and J called that TCRdb kept. Clones are partly lost; checked studies trace under half to an unresolved V gene and leave the rest unexplained. This sample lists about 91,000 clones; roughly 78% were detected once. The ten biggest clones cover less than 5.5% of the sample. Sequencing was carried out using PBMCs. These receptors came from a male donor in good health and CMV-seropositive.

In this sample, this clone turned up once. This chain links TRBV30 with TRBJ2-1, with D tentatively TRBD1 (5 bases). Trimming removed 3 bases from V and 6 bases from J, with 9 bases in between. Per the germline V gene, CDR1 is GTSNPN and CDR2 is SVGIG (reference sequence). The CDR3 totals 12 residues. The CDR3 region is CAWSQGVNEQFF. The CDR3 nucleotides read TGTGCCTGGAGCCAAGGGGTCAATGAGCAGTTCTTC. Full variable domain (rest looked up from reference TRBV30 and TRBJ2-1): SQTIHQWPATLVQPVGSPLSLECTVEGTSNPNLYWYRQAAGRGLQLLFYSVGIGQISSEVPQNLSASRPQDRQFILSSKKLLLSDSGFYLCAWSQGVNEQFFGPGTRLTVL.

The J gene is TRBJ1-1, the V gene TRBV19, with a tentative D call TRBD1 (6 bases). The CDR3 is made up of 13 amino acids. CDR1 and CDR2 (germline): LNHDA, SQIVND (reference sequence). V was shortened by 5 bases and J by 5 bases, with 12 bases between the two germline ends. The CDR3 protein is CASSARGGTEAFF. CDR3 nucleotide sequence: TGTGCCAGTAGTGCCAGGGGAGGGACTGAAGCTTTCTTT.

The V and J genes are TRBV2 and TRBJ1-1; possible D gene TRBD1, 5 bases. CDR1 SNHLY and CDR2 FYNNEI come from the germline V gene. The V end lost 7 bases, the J end lost 1 base, and 16 bases lay between the germline ends. CDR3 size: 15 residues. This CDR3 is CASIQGGASNTEAFF. CDR3 DNA sequence: TGTGCCAGCATCCAAGGTGGGGCATCGAACACTGAAGCTTTCTTT.

The chain has TRBV29-1 and TRBJ1-2; D possibly corresponds to TRBD1 (6 bases). CDR1 is SQVTM and CDR2 is ANQGSEA in the germline V gene. V was clipped by 6 bases and J by 6 bases, with 11 bases between them. The CDR3 has 11 amino acids. In DNA, the CDR3 is TGCAGCGTCCCACGGACAGATGGCTACACCTTC. Translated, it gives CSVPRTDGYTF.

The chain employs TRBV28 and TRBJ2-6; D possibly corresponds to TRBD2 (5 bases). The CDR3 has 16 amino acids. V was shortened by 8 bases and J by 2 bases, with 16 bases between the two germline ends. Germline V gives CDR1 MDHEN, CDR2 SYDVKM. CDR3 loop: CASREEVATGANVLTF. CDR3 sequence (DNA): TGTGCCAGCCGCGAGGAGGTAGCCACTGGGGCCAACGTCCTGACTTTC.

This chain connects TRBV7-9 to TRBJ2-7, with TRBD1 matching 7 bases. Germline V gives CDR1 SEHNR, CDR2 FQNEAQ (reference sequence). J was trimmed by 2 bases and V by 0 bases; bases with no gene match: 1. This CDR3 comprises 14 residues. Here the CDR3 reads CASSLAGTAYEQYF. The CDR3 DNA sequence: TGTGCCAGCAGCTTAGCTGGGACAGCCTACGAGCAGTACTTC.

This clone was counted once. The rearrangement links TRBV9 to TRBJ2-1; a weak D match, TRBD1 (7 bases). Germline lookup yields CDR1 SGDLS and CDR2 YYNGEE. Trimming shortened V by 0 bases and J by 5 bases, and 15 bases separated the two germline ends. This CDR3 has 16 amino acids. CDR3 nucleotides: TGTGCCAGCAGCGTAGACCCCAGGGGGGTCAACAATGAGCAGTTCTTC. This translates into CASSVDPRGVNNEQFF.

The rearrangement uses TRBV7-9 and TRBJ1-3; D remains unclear. Germline CDR1 SEHNR, CDR2 FQNEAQ (reference sequence). The CDR3 runs 18 residues. Trimming stripped 5 bases from V and 0 bases from J, with 20 bases between. The CDR3 coding sequence is TGTGCCAGCAGCCCCCTGGTGGTTTGGGGAGGCTCTGGAAACACCATATATTTT. It codes for CASSPLVVWGGSGNTIYF.

This rearrangement joins TRBV5-1 to TRBJ1-2; D remains ambiguous. Trimming pared 0 bases from V and 3 bases from J, leaving 9 bases between. Germline values: CDR1 SGHRS, CDR2 YFSETQ. CDR3 length equals 14 residues. CDR3 bases: TGCGCCAGCAGCTTGGACGCAGGCTACTATGGCTACACCTTC. It encodes CASSLDAGYYGYTF.

The V call is TRBV7-9, the J call TRBJ1-1; 8 positions match TRBD1. Trimming took 6 bases from V and 1 from J; bases not matched to a gene: 10. Germline V lookup: CDR1 SEHNR, CDR2 FQNEAQ (reference sequence). The CDR3 has 16 amino acids. The CDR3 DNA reads TGTGCCAGCAGTCTATTGACAGGGGCCCGGAACACTGAAGCTTTCTTT. Its protein product is CASSLLTGARNTEAFF.

The chain carries TRBV7-2 and TRBJ1-4; 7 bases map to TRBD1. CDR1 and CDR2 (germline): SGHTA, FQGNSA. With 2 bases clipped from V and 6 bases from J, the junction kept 9 bases outside the gene matches. The CDR3 runs to 16 residues. The CDR3 sequence: CASSLYSGQGDEKLFF. CDR3 DNA: TGTGCCAGCAGCTTATATTCAGGGCAGGGGGATGAAAAACTGTTTTTT.

This clone appeared once. V is TRBV4-2 and J is TRBJ2-7; 10 nucleotides match TRBD2. This CDR3 has 16 amino acids. Germline CDR1 LGHNA, CDR2 YNFKEQ. Trimming at V came to 1 base and at J to 3 bases, leaving 6 bases not matched to a gene. This CDR3 reads CASSQARASGGYEQYF. The CDR3 nucleotides are TGTGCCAGCAGCCAAGCGAGGGCTAGCGGGGGCTACGAGCAGTACTTC.

This chain uses TRBV5-1 with TRBJ2-5; 10 nucleotides align to TRBD2. CDR3 length equals 18 residues. Germline assignment: CDR1 SGHRS and CDR2 YFSETQ. V shed 1 base and J 4 bases; nucleotides not matched to a gene: 13. The CDR3 sequence is CASSLFPTSGNAGETQYF. CDR3 DNA: TGCGCCAGCAGCTTGTTTCCTACTAGCGGGAATGCGGGAGAGACCCAGTACTTC.

The chain joins TRBV19 to TRBJ2-7; 7 positions agree with TRBD1. CDR3 length: 15 residues. Germline V gene lookup returns CDR1 LNHDA and CDR2 SQIVND (reference sequence). V lost 7 bases, J lost 4 bases, and 13 bases stayed unmatched. The CDR3 reads CASKGRQGEVYEQYF. CDR3 coding DNA: TGTGCCAGTAAAGGTAGACAGGGCGAAGTATACGAGCAGTACTTC.

The chain has TRBV7-6 and TRBJ2-2; D is unclear. Germline V lookup: CDR1 SGHVS, CDR2 FNYEAQ. There are 12 residues in the CDR3. The V end was cut by 2 bases, the J end by 7 bases, with 5 bases between. The CDR3 DNA sequence: TGTGCCAGCAGCTTAAGCCTCGGGGAGCTGTTTTTT. Its protein is CASSLSLGELFF.

J is TRBJ2-6 and V is TRBV5-1; D possibly corresponds to TRBD2 (5 bases). Germline V gene sequence: CDR1 SGHRS, CDR2 YFSETQ. CDR3 length: 16 residues. V was cut by 3 bases and J by 4 bases, with 14 bases left in between. The CDR3: CASSSDGTGGANVLTF. CDR3 nucleotide sequence: TGCGCCAGCAGCTCGGACGGAACGGGGGGGGCCAACGTCCTGACTTTC.

The chain carries TRBV6-6 and TRBJ2-1; TRBD2 agrees at 7 bases. The V gene's germline CDR1 is MNHNY and CDR2 SVGAGI (reference sequence). The CDR3 is 16 amino acids. The V and J ends lost 0 bases and 3 bases, in that order; junction bases with no gene match: 5. CDR3 DNA sequence: TGTGCCAGCAGTTACTCGAGTAGCGGGCTCTACAATGAGCAGTTCTTC. Amino acid sequence: CASSYSSSGLYNEQFF.

The chain employs TRBV5-6 and TRBJ1-3, with TRBD1 as a possible D gene (5 bases). CDR3 length: 13 residues. Deletions cut 2 bases from V and 2 bases from J, with 5 bases between. The germline V gene has CDR1 SGHDT and CDR2 YYEEEE. The CDR3 loop reads CASSFRAGNTIYF. The CDR3 nucleotides are TGTGCCAGCAGCTTCAGGGCTGGAAACACCATATATTTT.

The chain carries TRBV11-3 and TRBJ2-1; 8 bases line up with TRBD2. This CDR3 is built from 16 residues. Looked up from germline, CDR1 is SGHNT and CDR2 is YENEEA. With V trimmed by 5 bases and J by 1 base, 7 bases remained unmatched. The CDR3 DNA reads TGTGCCAGCAGCCCGAGCGGGGGTGGGTCCTACAATGAGCAGTTCTTC. Encoded protein: CASSPSGGGSYNEQFF.

The genes are TRBV19 and TRBJ1-5; TRBD1 is a possible D gene (6 bases). V lost 7 bases, J lost 0 bases, and 13 bases lay in between. CDR3 size: 15 residues. Germline loops: CDR1 LNHDA, CDR2 SQIVND (reference sequence). The CDR3 sequence: CASKRTAYSNQPQHF. Here the CDR3 DNA reads TGTGCCAGTAAGCGGACAGCCTATAGCAATCAGCCCCAGCATTTT.

The V and J genes are TRBV4-1 and TRBJ2-5; TRBD2 aligns across 10 bases. Unmatched junction bases numbered 4, after V lost 4 bases and J lost 5 bases. The germline V gene has CDR1 MGHRA and CDR2 YSYEKL. This CDR3 comprises 14 residues. The CDR3 here is CASSLLAGVETQYF. Here the CDR3 DNA reads TGCGCCAGCAGCCTCCTAGCGGGGGTGGAGACCCAGTACTTC.

V gene TRBV27 combines with J gene TRBJ1-4; 7 nucleotides match TRBD1. V was clipped by 5 bases and J by 7 bases; unmatched bases: 4. The CDR3 spans 13 residues. CDR1 is MNHEY, CDR2 SMNVEV, per germline (reference sequence). The CDR3: CASSGQAGEKLFF. For the CDR3, the DNA is TGTGCCAGCAGTGGACAGGCCGGTGAAAAACTGTTTTTT.

This chain joins TRBV4-1 and TRBJ2-5; a possible D gene is TRBD2 (5 bases). The closer fit of TRBJ2-7 to the DNA end suggests the J call may be wrong. The germline gives CDR1 MGHRA, CDR2 YSYEKL. This CDR3 spans 16 amino acids. In DNA, the CDR3 is TGCGCCAGCAGCCAAGAGGGTGGCGGAGGCTCCTACGAGCAGTACTTC. Protein product: CASSQEGGGGSYEQYF.

The chain links TRBV2 to TRBJ2-7, with 7 bases lining up with TRBD2. Germline V gene lookup returns CDR1 SNHLY and CDR2 FYNNEI. Trimming removed 8 bases from V and 3 bases from J; junction bases left unmatched: 10. The CDR3 is 14 residues long. In nucleotides, the CDR3 is TGTGCCAGCGGGAGGGAGGTAGGCTACTACGAGCAGTACTTC. Its protein product is CASGREVGYYEQYF.

The rearrangement links TRBV5-4 to TRBJ2-5; D is uncertain. The germline V gene has CDR1 SGHNT and CDR2 YYREEE (reference sequence). CDR3 length: 11 amino acids. With 7 bases removed from V and 0 bases from J, the gap between germline ends came to 4 bases. The CDR3 DNA is TGTGCCAGCGCGTACCAAGAGACCCAGTACTTC. Translating gives CASAYQETQYF.